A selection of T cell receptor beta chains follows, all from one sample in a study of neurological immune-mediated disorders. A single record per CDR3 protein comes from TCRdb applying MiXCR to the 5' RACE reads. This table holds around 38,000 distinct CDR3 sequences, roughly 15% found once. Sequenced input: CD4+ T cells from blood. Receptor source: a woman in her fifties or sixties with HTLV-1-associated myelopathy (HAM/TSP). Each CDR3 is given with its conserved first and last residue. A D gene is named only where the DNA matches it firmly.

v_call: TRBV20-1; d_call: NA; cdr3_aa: CSARAGGTTQETQYF
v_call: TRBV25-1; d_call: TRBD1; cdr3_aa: CASSELGTGGSPLHF
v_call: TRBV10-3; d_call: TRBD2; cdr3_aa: CAISESIQRGAYNEQFF
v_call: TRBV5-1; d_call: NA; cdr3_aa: CASSPLGPAATNEKLFF
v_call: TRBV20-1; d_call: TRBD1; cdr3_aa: CSAAGQGGFGEQYF
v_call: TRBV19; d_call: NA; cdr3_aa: CASSINGGNTEAFF
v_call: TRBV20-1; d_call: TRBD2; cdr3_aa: CSARGGLANLGTDTQYF
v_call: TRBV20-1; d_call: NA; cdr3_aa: CSARDPSSYEQYF
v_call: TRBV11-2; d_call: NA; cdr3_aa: CASSSSTGELFF
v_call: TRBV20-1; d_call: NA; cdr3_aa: CSARGDIGLSYGYTF
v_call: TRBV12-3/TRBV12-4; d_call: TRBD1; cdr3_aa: CASSFATGGFEQYF
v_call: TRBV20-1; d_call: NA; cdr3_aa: CSANLFGRETHEQYF
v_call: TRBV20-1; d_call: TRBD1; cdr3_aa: CSARPPGQGSYEQYF
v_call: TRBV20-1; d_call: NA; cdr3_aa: CSASSRAGEGTEAFF